The 12 T cell receptor beta chains below come from one sample, sequenced in a study of glioma-infiltrating T cells after dendritic cell vaccination. This table comes from immunoSEQ multiplex PCR, and its TCRdb copy is limited to in-frame clones, with some not included. The sample gives under 100,000 clones, 85% of which show up once; 2.5% to 3% is in the top ten. The sample consisted of blood, taken before dendritic cell vaccination. The origin of the receptors is a human donor with glioblastoma.

This clone was picked up a small number of times. This chain uses TRBV7-6 with TRBJ2-7, with 7 bases aligning to TRBD1. With 4 bases clipped from V and 6 bases from J, the junction kept 12 bases outside the gene matches. This CDR3 is 15 amino acids long. Germline-derived CDR1 and CDR2 are SGHVS and FNYEAQ. Here the CDR3 DNA reads TGTGCCAGCAGCTCAGAGGCCCAAGGGGGCGGCGAGCAGTACTTC. Translation gives CASSSEAQGGGEQYF.

The genes are TRBV4-3 and TRBJ2-5, with TRBD2 matching 10 bases. The CDR3 is 16 amino acids. Germline CDR1 reads LGHNA; CDR2 reads YSLEER. Unmatched junction bases numbered 11, after V lost 3 bases and J lost 7 bases. CDR3 residues: CASSQTVLAGPPTQYF. CDR3 sequence (DNA): TGCGCCAGCAGCCAGACTGTACTAGCGGGGCCTCCGACCCAGTACTTC.

This rearrangement joins TRBV12-2 to TRBJ1-3; TRBD1, the D gene given by the table, was not confirmed from the DNA. TRBV12-2 is a pseudogene. The CDR3 is 15 amino acids. CDR3 residues: CASRRPQAQGNTIYF. The CDR3 nucleotides read TGTGCAAGTCGCCGCCCCCAGGCACAAGGAAACACCATATATTTT.

V usage is TRBV4-1 and J usage is TRBJ2-7, with unresolved D. V was clipped by 1 base and J by 4 bases, with 8 bases between them. This CDR3 has 13 residues. Germline V gene data show CDR1 as MGHRA and CDR2 as YSYEKL. The CDR3 protein is CASSQVEVYEQYF. CDR3 nucleotides: TGCGCCAGCAGCCAAGTTGAGGTTTACGAGCAGTACTTC.

The chain employs TRBV28 and TRBJ2-3, with D possibly being TRBD1 (6 bases). Trimming shortened V by 3 bases and J by 8 bases, and 18 bases separated the two germline ends. Germline V gene lookup returns CDR1 MDHEN and CDR2 SYDVKM. CDR3 size: 15 residues. The CDR3: CASSFRFSPRGTQYF. CDR3 nucleotides: TGTGCCAGCAGTTTTCGTTTCAGCCCCAGGGGTACGCAGTATTTT.

The chain carries TRBV6-5 and TRBJ2-1; 14 bases are a match to TRBD2. V trimming: 6 bases; J trimming: 9 bases; junction bases outside the gene matches: 7. The CDR3 is 15 amino acids. The germline V gene has CDR1 MNHEY and CDR2 SVGAGI. The chain's CDR3 is CASSAGTSGSGEQFF. The CDR3 nucleotides read TGTGCCAGCAGCGCCGGGACTAGCGGGAGCGGTGAGCAGTTCTTC.

V and J are TRBV27 and TRBJ1-2; TRBD1 matches 8 bases. The trim removed 6 bases at V and 2 bases at J, leaving 5 bases unmatched. From germline, CDR1 is MNHEY and CDR2 SMNVEV (reference sequence). There are 14 residues in the CDR3. The CDR3 loop reads CASRDPGGNYGYTF. Here the CDR3 DNA reads TGTGCCAGCAGGGATCCAGGGGGCAACTATGGCTACACCTTC.

On this clone itself: The junction shows a germline mismatch at one end, possibly a read error. The CDR3 spells CASSLVTSGPNEQFF. Written as DNA, the CDR3 is TGTGCTAGCAGCTTAGTAACTAGCGGCCCAAATGAGCAGTTCTTC. V is TRBV7-7 and J is TRBJ2-1, with 8 bases aligning to TRBD2. The CDR3 runs to 15 residues. Germline CDR1 is SSHAT and CDR2 is FNYEAQ (reference sequence).

The chain couples TRBV19 to TRBJ1-1; maybe TRBD1 (6 bases). Germline V CDR1 and CDR2: LNHDA, SQIVND (reference sequence). V lost 4 bases and J lost 0, with 12 bases in between. CDR3 size: 15 residues. This CDR3 reads CASSTWTVMNTEAFF. The CDR3 DNA reads as TGTGCCAGTAGTACGTGGACAGTTATGAACACTGAAGCTTTCTTT.

The chain uses TRBV29-1 and TRBJ2-2; no clear D. CDR1 SQVTM and CDR2 ANQGSEA come from the germline V gene. The CDR3 extends over 14 amino acids. V lost 4 bases, J lost 3 bases, and 12 bases lay in between. The CDR3 region is CSVGYGFDTGELFF. DNA of the CDR3: TGCAGCGTTGGGTACGGGTTTGACACCGGGGAGCTGTTTTTT.

This chain links TRBV7-9 with TRBJ1-1; TRBD1 agrees at 9 bases. Germline V lookup: CDR1 SEHNR, CDR2 FQNEAQ (reference sequence). The ends lost 5 bases at V and 3 bases at J; junction bases unmatched: 1. The CDR3 loop spans 13 amino acids. CDR3 coding DNA: TGTGCCAGCAGCCGACAGGGGGACACTGAAGCTTTCTTT. Its protein is CASSRQGDTEAFF. Full variable domain (remainder filled in from reference TRBV7-9 and TRBJ1-1): DTGVSQNPRHKITKRGQNVTFRCDPISEHNRLYWYRQTLGQGPEFLTYFQNEAQLEKSRLLSDRFSAERPKGSFSTLEIQRTEQGDSAMYLCASSRQGDTEAFFGQGTRLTVV.

The chain carries TRBV12-5 and TRBJ1-5; D is unresolved. This CDR3 comprises 14 residues. CDR1 and CDR2 (germline): LGHNT, FRNRAP. Trimming left V 0 bases short and J 3 bases short, with 6 bases between. The CDR3 sequence is CASGLVSNNQPQHF. CDR3 in DNA: TGTGCTAGTGGTTTGGTATCAAACAATCAGCCCCAGCATTTT.